Given below is one T cell receptor beta chain in context. The run depth of the assay was deep. Study processing details: Filtering differed, since immunoSEQ gave only junction sequences and no quality scores. Sequencing was performed with immunoSEQ multiplex PCR; in TCRdb, only in-frame clones are kept and a portion is missing. For V, J and clone size, that table is used; D and trimming come from the DNA. The data contain millions of clones, around 94% of them singletons. These data come from a study of shared clonotypes between healthy human individuals. Germline CDR1 reads SGHRS; CDR2 reads YFSETQ. The CDR3 has 14 amino acids. Trimming took 3 bases from V and 0 from J, leaving 6 bases between them.

The clonotype originates from a man aged 18 to 29 in good health. Sequences were obtained from naive CD4+ T cells sorted from blood. The subset was: CD45RA+ positively selected. V is TRBV5-1 and J is TRBJ2-2; no definite D call. The CDR3 nucleotides are TGCGCCAGCAGCTCCGGGTCGAACACCGGGGAGCTGTTTTTT. Amino acid sequence: CASSSGSNTGELFF.